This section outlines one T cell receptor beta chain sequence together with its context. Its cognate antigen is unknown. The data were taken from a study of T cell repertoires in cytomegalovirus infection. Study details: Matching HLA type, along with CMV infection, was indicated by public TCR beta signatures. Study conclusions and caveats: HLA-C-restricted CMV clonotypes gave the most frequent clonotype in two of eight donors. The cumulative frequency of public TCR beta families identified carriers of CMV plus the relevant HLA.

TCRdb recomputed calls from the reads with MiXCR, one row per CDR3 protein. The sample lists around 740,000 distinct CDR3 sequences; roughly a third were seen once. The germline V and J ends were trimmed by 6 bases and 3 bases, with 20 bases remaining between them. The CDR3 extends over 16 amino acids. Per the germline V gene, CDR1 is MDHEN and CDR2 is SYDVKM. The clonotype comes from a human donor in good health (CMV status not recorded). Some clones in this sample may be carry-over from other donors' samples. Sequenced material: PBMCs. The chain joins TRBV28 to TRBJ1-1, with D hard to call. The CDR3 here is CASSPMGLRAYTEAFF. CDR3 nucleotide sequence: TGTGCCAGCAGCCCTATGGGGTTGCGGGCCTACACTGAAGCTTTCTTT.